Shown below are 20 T cell receptor beta chains from a single sample sequenced in a study of CD8+ T cells in alopecia areata. Isolated RNA was reverse transcribed into cDNA used as the sequencing template. This table comes from immunoSEQ multiplex PCR, and its TCRdb copy is limited to in-frame clones, with some not included. This sample carries under 250,000 clones, 50% to 70% of them seen once, and the ten largest clones take under 0.5%. This specimen was CD4+ T cells sorted from blood, taken at week 0. The receptors were gathered from a human donor with alopecia areata.

The gene calls are TRBV7-9 and TRBJ2-6; D remains ambiguous. Germline values: CDR1 SEHNR, CDR2 FQNEAQ (reference sequence). V lost 1 base and J lost 1, with 8 bases in between. The CDR3 totals 16 residues. CDR3 DNA: TGTGCCAGCAGCTTAGTAGTTCAGTCTGGGGCCAACGTCCTGACTTTC. Translated: CASSLVVQSGANVLTF.

This clone was seen only a few times. The chain has TRBV29-1 and TRBJ2-3; 7 bases line up with TRBD2. CDR1 and CDR2 from the germline V gene are SQVTM and ANQGSEA. The CDR3 contains 12 residues. The ends lost 0 bases at V and 7 bases at J; junction bases unmatched: 1. CDR3 sequence reads: CSVEEGGYTQYF. CDR3 DNA sequence: TGCAGCGTTGAAGAGGGGGGGTATACGCAGTATTTT.

This chain connects TRBV5-4 to TRBJ2-7; perhaps D is TRBD1 or TRBD2 (5 bases each). CDR3 length equals 13 residues. Germline CDR1 is SGHNT and CDR2 is YYREEE (reference sequence). The germline V and J ends were trimmed by 3 bases and 0 bases, with 7 bases remaining between them. The CDR3 region has the DNA TGTGCCAGCAGCTCCGGGACCTCCTACGAGCAGTACTTC. Translated: CASSSGTSYEQYF.

This clone was counted between two and nine times. The rearrangement uses TRBV5-1 and TRBJ2-7; unclear D gene. Germline V CDR1 and CDR2: SGHRS, YFSETQ. Trimming cost V 4 bases and J 0 bases, with 20 bases left between them. The CDR3 consists of 17 residues. The CDR3 DNA reads as TGCGCCAGCAGCACCCGGCCGGTGTCCTCGAGCTCCTACGAGCAGTACTTC. Residues: CASSTRPVSSSSYEQYF.

The chain uses TRBV7-7 and TRBJ2-1; TRBD2 matches 13 bases. The CDR3 is made up of 15 amino acids. V lost 5 bases and J lost 7; bases outside the gene matches: 5. Germline CDR1 SSHAT, CDR2 FNYEAQ (reference sequence). CDR3 loop: CASSRGTSGANEQFF. CDR3 DNA: TGTGCCAGCAGCCGCGGGACTAGCGGGGCTAATGAGCAGTTCTTC.

This clone was observed a handful of times. V and J are TRBV25-1 and TRBJ1-2; no clear D. Germline V gene sequence: CDR1 MGHDK, CDR2 SYGVNS. Trimming removed 7 bases from V and 4 bases from J, with 16 bases in between. This CDR3 has 14 amino acids. In DNA, the CDR3 is TGTGCCAGCAAAACCTACCCTCTCGGCTATGGCTACACCTTC. Encoded protein: CASKTYPLGYGYTF.

The J gene is TRBJ1-1, the V gene TRBV5-6, with a tentative D call TRBD1 (6 bases). The length of the CDR3 is 14 residues. Germline V gives CDR1 SGHDT, CDR2 YYEEEE. V was cut by 3 bases and J by 1 base, with 10 bases left in between. The CDR3 DNA sequence: TGTGCCAGCAGCTCAACCAGGGGGAACACTGAAGCTTTCTTT. This codes for CASSSTRGNTEAFF.

The chain uses TRBV7-9 and TRBJ2-5; D gene uncertain. The germline V gene encodes CDR1 SEHNR and CDR2 FQNEAQ (reference sequence). V lost 5 bases and J 3 bases, leaving 4 bases between the germline ends. The CDR3 has 11 amino acids. The CDR3 DNA is TGTGCCAGCAGCCCTAAAGAGACCCAGTACTTC. Translation gives CASSPKETQYF.

The rearrangement joins TRBV11-2 to TRBJ1-2; tentatively, D is TRBD1 (5 bases). V lost 3 bases to trimming and J lost 4 bases, with 18 bases between them. The CDR3 covers 16 residues. CDR1 is SGHAT, CDR2 FQNNGV, per germline. The CDR3 region has the DNA TGTGCCAGCAGCTTGGGGATGAGGGGTCTCGGCTATGGCTACACCTTC. Amino acids: CASSLGMRGLGYGYTF.

This chain connects TRBV5-1 to TRBJ2-3; D unresolved. V was cut by 4 bases and J by 0 bases, with 9 bases left in between. Germline CDR1 and CDR2: SGHRS and YFSETQ. There are 14 residues in the CDR3. CDR3 DNA sequence: TGCGCCAGCAGCGGAATAGAGAGCACAGATACGCAGTATTTT. It specifies CASSGIESTDTQYF.

Regarding this clone: Different DNA sequences within this sample yield the same CDR3. This chain joins TRBV4-2 and TRBJ1-2, with 11 positions matching TRBD1. Germline CDR1 is LGHNA and CDR2 is YNFKEQ. The trim removed 1 base at V and 8 bases at J, leaving 6 bases unmatched. This CDR3 has 15 residues. The CDR3 loop reads CASSQVGQGAGGYTF. The CDR3 DNA is TGTGCCAGCAGCCAAGTCGGACAGGGGGCGGGCGGCTACACCTTC.

This clone occurred a few times. This rearrangement joins TRBV30 to TRBJ2-3; 9 bases align to TRBD2. CDR3 length: 16 residues. V trimming: 5 bases; J trimming: 4 bases; junction bases outside the gene matches: 13. Germline V gene sequence: CDR1 GTSNPN, CDR2 SVGIG (reference sequence). The CDR3 is CAWARPAGGTPDTQYF. CDR3 nucleotide sequence: TGTGCCTGGGCTCGCCCAGCGGGAGGCACCCCAGATACGCAGTATTTT.

This clone was detected once. The V call is TRBV6-5, the J call TRBJ2-2, with D perhaps TRBD1 or TRBD2 (5 bases each). Looked up from germline, CDR1 is MNHEY and CDR2 is SVGAGI. This CDR3 spans 13 amino acids. Trimming took 11 bases from V and 5 from J, leaving 15 bases between them. The CDR3 sequence: CASKRGLTGELFF. For the CDR3, the DNA is TGTGCCTCGAAGAGGGGATTGACCGGGGAGCTGTTTTTT.

This clone was observed a few times. The gene calls are TRBV7-6 and TRBJ1-1; D is possibly TRBD1 (5 bases). With 5 bases removed from V and 1 base from J, the gap between germline ends came to 14 bases. Per the germline V gene, CDR1 is SGHVS and CDR2 is FNYEAQ. This CDR3 is built from 15 residues. CDR3 amino acids: CASSRSRGENTEAFF. The CDR3 region has the DNA TGTGCCAGCAGCCGTTCGAGGGGTGAGAACACTGAAGCTTTCTTT.

The chain links TRBV6-6 to TRBJ2-1, with D perhaps TRBD1 or TRBD2 (5 bases each). The germline V and J ends were trimmed by 8 bases and 5 bases, with 22 bases remaining between them. The germline V gene has CDR1 MNHNY and CDR2 SVGAGI (reference sequence). This CDR3 is built from 16 residues. CDR3 in DNA: TGTGCCAGCGTCCGGGACGGAGTGCCTGTGGACAATGAGCAGTTCTTC. Translating gives CASVRDGVPVDNEQFF.

The chain's CDR3 is CASSAGETGWSYEQYF. CDR3 coding DNA: TGTGCCAGCAGTGCGGGCGAAACAGGGTGGTCCTACGAGCAGTACTTC. This chain uses TRBV25-1 with TRBJ2-7, with D possibly being TRBD1 (6 bases). Germline assignment: CDR1 MGHDK and CDR2 SYGVNS. With 4 bases removed from V and 1 base from J, the gap between germline ends came to 17 bases. The CDR3 runs 16 residues.

This chain links TRBV29-1 with TRBJ2-3; tentatively, D is TRBD2 (6 bases). Trimming stripped 4 bases from V and 4 bases from J, with 12 bases between. Germline V gene sequence: CDR1 SQVTM, CDR2 ANQGSEA. The CDR3 covers 13 residues. In nucleotides, the CDR3 is TGCAGCGTTGTTAGGGGAGGCTCAGATACGCAGTATTTT. Translated: CSVVRGGSDTQYF.

In this sample, this clone turned up a few times. The rearrangement uses TRBV7-9 and TRBJ1-2; D is possibly TRBD1 (6 bases). The CDR3 loop spans 16 amino acids. Germline CDR1 is SEHNR and CDR2 is FQNEAQ (reference sequence). Trimming pared 5 bases from V and 8 bases from J, leaving 24 bases between. The CDR3 region has the DNA TGTGCCAGCAGCGGATTCGGCACAGGGTCCCTTGACGGCTACACCTTC. It is translated as CASSGFGTGSLDGYTF.

This clone was seen ten or more times. V and J are TRBV27 and TRBJ2-7; the D gene is possibly TRBD1 (6 bases). V shed 3 bases and J shed 4 bases, with 13 bases lying between them. The germline CDR1 and CDR2 sequences are MNHEY and SMNVEV (reference sequence). The CDR3 runs 14 residues. CDR3 residues: CASSFSWGQYEQYF. CDR3 nucleotides: TGTGCCAGCAGTTTTAGCTGGGGGCAGTACGAGCAGTACTTC.

The CDR3: CASSPGPSSYNEQFF. DNA for the CDR3: TGTGCCAGCTCACCAGGCCCGAGCTCCTACAATGAGCAGTTCTTC. This chain uses TRBV18 with TRBJ2-1; D is uncertain. V was shortened by 2 bases and J by 0 bases, with 8 bases between the two germline ends. Germline V lookup: CDR1 KGHSH, CDR2 LQKENI. There are 15 residues in the CDR3.